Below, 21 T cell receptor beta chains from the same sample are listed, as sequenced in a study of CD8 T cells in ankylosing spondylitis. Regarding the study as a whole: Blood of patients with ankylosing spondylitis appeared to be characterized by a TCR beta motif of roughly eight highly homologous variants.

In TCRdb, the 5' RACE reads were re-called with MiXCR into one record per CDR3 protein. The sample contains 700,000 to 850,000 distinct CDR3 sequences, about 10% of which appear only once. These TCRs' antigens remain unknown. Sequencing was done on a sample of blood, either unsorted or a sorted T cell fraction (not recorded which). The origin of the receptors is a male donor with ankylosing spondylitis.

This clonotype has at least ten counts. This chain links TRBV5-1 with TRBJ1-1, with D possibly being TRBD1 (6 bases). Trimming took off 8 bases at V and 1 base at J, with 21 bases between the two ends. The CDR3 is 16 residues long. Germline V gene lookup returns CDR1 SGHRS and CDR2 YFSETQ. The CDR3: CASRTTIGQPNTEAFF. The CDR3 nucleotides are TGCGCCAGTAGAACAACAATCGGACAGCCGAACACTGAAGCTTTCTTT.

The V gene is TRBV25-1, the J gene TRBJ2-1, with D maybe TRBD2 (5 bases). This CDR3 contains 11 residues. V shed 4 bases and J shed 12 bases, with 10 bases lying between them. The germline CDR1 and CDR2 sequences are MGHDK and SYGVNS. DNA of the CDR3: TGTGCCAGCAGTGCTGGACTCCCGCAGTTCTTC. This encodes CASSAGLPQFF.

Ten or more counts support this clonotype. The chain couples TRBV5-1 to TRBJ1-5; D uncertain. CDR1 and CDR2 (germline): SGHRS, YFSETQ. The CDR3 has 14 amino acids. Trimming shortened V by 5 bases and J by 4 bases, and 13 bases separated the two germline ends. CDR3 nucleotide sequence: TGCGCCAGCAGTCCCAGTAGTGGGAATCAGCCCCAGCATTTT. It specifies CASSPSSGNQPQHF.

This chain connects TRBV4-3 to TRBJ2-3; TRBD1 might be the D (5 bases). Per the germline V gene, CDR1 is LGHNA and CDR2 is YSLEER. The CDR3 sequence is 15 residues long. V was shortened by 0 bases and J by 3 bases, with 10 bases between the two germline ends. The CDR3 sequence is CASSQDQGATDTQYF. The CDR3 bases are TGCGCCAGCAGCCAAGATCAGGGCGCGACAGATACGCAGTATTTT.

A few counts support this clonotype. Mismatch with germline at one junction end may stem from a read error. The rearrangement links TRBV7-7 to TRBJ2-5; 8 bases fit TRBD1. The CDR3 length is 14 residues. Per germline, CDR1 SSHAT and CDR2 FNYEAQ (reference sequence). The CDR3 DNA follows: TGTGCTAGCAGCGCCGGACAGGGTGGAGGGACCCAGTACTTC. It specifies CASSAGQGGGTQYF.

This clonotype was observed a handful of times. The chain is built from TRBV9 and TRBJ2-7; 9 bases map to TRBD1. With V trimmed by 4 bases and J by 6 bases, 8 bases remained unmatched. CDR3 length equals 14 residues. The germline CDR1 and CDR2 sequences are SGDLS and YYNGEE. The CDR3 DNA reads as TGTGCCAGCAGCACCCGGGACAGGGCTTCCGAGCAGTACTTC. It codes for CASSTRDRASEQYF.

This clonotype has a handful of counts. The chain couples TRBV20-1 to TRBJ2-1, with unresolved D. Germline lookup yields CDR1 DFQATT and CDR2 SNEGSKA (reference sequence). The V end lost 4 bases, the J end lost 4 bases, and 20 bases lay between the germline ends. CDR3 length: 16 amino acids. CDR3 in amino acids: CSANPPLARFYNEQFF. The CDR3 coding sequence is TGCAGTGCTAACCCCCCCCTTGCGAGGTTTTACAATGAGCAGTTCTTC.

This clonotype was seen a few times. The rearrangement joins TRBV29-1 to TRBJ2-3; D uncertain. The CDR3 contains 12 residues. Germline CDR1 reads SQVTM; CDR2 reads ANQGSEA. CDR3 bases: TGCAGTTGGAATTTTGGGTTGGATACGCAGTATTTT. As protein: CSWNFGLDTQYF.

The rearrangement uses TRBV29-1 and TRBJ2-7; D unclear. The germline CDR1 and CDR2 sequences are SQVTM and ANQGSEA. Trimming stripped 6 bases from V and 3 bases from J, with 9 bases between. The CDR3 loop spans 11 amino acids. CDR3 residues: CSVRIVYEQYF. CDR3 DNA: TGCAGCGTCCGAATTGTCTACGAGCAGTACTTC.

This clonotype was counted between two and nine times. CDR3 amino acids: CASTILGEAFF. The CDR3 DNA reads TGTGCCAGCACCATCCTCGGTGAAGCTTTCTTT. V and J are TRBV12-3 or TRBV12-4 and TRBJ1-1; D uncertain. The CDR3 covers 11 residues. Trimming cost V 7 bases and J 7 bases, with 10 bases left between them.

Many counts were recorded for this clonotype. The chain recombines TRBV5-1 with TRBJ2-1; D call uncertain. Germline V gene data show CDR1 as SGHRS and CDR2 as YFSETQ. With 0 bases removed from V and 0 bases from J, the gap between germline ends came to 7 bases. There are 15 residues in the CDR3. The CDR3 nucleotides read TGCGCCAGCAGCTTGGCTACCAGCTCCTACAATGAGCAGTTCTTC. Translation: CASSLATSSYNEQFF.

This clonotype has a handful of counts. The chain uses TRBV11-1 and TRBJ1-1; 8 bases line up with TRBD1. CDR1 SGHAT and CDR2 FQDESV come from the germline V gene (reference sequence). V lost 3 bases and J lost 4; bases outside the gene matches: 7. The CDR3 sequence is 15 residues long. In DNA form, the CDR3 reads TGTGCCAGCAGCTTCGACAGGGGATTTGCCACTGAAGCTTTCTTT. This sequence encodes CASSFDRGFATEAFF.

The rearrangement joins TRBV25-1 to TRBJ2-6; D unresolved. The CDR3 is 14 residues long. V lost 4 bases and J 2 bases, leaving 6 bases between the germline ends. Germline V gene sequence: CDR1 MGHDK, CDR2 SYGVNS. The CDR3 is CASSGWAGANVLTF. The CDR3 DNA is TGTGCCAGCAGTGGGTGGGCTGGGGCCAACGTCCTGACTTTC.

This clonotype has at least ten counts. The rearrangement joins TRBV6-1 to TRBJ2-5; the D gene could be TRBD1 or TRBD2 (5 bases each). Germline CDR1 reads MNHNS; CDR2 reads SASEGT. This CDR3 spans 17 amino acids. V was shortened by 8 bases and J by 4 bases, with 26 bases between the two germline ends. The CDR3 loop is CASLIGEAWETRETQYF. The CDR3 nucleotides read TGTGCCAGCTTAATAGGGGAAGCGTGGGAGACTCGAGAGACCCAGTACTTC.

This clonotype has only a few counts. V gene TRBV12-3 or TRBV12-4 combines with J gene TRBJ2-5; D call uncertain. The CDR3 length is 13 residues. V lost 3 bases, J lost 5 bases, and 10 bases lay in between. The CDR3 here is CASSFSDTETQYF. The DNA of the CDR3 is TGTGCCAGCAGTTTCTCAGATACGGAGACCCAGTACTTC.

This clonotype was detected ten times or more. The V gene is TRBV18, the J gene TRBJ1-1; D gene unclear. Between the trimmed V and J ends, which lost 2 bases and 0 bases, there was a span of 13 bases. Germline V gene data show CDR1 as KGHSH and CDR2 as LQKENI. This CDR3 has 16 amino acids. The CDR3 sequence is CASSPGLRFMNTEAFF. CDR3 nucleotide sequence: TGTGCCAGCTCACCAGGGCTGCGGTTCATGAACACTGAAGCTTTCTTT.

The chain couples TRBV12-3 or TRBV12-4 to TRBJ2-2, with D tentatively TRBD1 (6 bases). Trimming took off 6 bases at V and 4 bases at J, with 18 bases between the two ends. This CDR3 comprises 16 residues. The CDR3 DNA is TGTGCCAGCAGCCTTGGGGGCCCCGCGGGCACCGGGGAGCTGTTTTTT. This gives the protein CASSLGGPAGTGELFF.

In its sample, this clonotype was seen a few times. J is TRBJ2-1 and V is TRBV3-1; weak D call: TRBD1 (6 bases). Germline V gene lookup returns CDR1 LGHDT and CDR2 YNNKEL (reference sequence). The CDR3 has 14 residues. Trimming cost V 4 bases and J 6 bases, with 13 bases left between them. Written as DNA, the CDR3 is TGTGCCAGCAGCCTTCCGGGACATAGCAATGAGCAGTTCTTC. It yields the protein CASSLPGHSNEQFF.

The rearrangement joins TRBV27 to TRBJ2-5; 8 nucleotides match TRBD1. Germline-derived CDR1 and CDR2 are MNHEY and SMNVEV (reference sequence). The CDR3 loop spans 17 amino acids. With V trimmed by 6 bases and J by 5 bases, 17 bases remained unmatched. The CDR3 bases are TGTGCCAGCAGCCCCGACCCACGACAGGGGAAAGGGGAGACCCAGTACTTC. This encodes CASSPDPRQGKGETQYF.

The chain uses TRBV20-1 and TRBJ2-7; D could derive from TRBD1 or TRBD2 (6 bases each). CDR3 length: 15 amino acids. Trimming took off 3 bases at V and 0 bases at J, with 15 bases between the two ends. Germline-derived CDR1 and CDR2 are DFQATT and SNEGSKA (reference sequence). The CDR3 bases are TGCAGTGCTAGGCCCGGGGGCGGGGCCTCCTACGAGCAGTACTTC. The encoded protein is CSARPGGGASYEQYF.

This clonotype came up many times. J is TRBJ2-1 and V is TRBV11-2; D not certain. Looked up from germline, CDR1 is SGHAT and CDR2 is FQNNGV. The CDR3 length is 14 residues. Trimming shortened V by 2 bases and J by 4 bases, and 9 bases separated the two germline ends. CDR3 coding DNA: TGTGCCAGCAGCTTAATCCCCGGATACAATGAGCAGTTCTTC. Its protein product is CASSLIPGYNEQFF.